A single T cell receptor (beta chain) is shown here with its context. This clone came up a few times. Its antigen remains unidentified. Within one base of it there is no much larger clone, and no base qualities were kept. This sample is part of a study of cytomegalovirus exposure and HLA in healthy donors (dated by TCRdb to 2016 to 2017). Describing the broader study: According to an earlier analysis of 587 of the donors, about 179 million T cells yielded roughly 110 million unique TCR beta sequences and about 300 Gb of sequence data. Using immunosequencing, the study profiled T cell repertoires from 500 to 800 subjects and related those repertoires to cytomegalovirus serostatus. Along with the roughly 700-subject first cohort, a separate validation cohort of approximately 110 different subjects was used. Among roughly 400 genotyped donors of the cohort, an average of approximately 200,000 unique TCR beta nucleotide sequences was sequenced per donor, of which 15% to 20% were non-productive. Alongside the repertoire data, information on donor age, sex, ethnicity and CMV serostatus was compiled. A later analysis re-analyzed previously published TCR beta repertoires from approximately 670 donors and added high-resolution HLA genotyping to study TCR occurrence patterns. The study aimed to test whether cataloging public T cell receptors could reveal signatures of past pathogen exposure. Rather than drawing on any new phenotypic data, the later analysis identified candidate immune exposures from TCR beta sequences and the way those sequences occurred across donors. An early release covering over 500 HLA-typed donors comprised about 310 gigabases of sequencing data and tens of millions of unique TCR sequences. Both class I and class II loci were covered by HLA typing, at four-digit resolution. Every discovery cohort repertoire had been produced on one sequencing platform. An earlier analysis of fewer than 700 of the donors applied high-throughput TCR beta sequencing to assess whether each TCR beta V gene segment acted as functional or pseudogenic. The number of donors typed differed by locus, with about 629-630 for A, B, C, DRB1 and DQB1, about 500 for DQA1, over 600 for DPA1, and around 460 for DPB1. High-throughput TCR immunosequencing, statistical association of individual TCRs with disease status, and machine learning were combined to predict cytomegalovirus infection status. Genome-wide SNP genotypes for about 60% of the roughly 700 donors were used in a later genetic analysis, which treated that subset as a discovery cohort. Because of strong linkage in the cohort, five DR-DQ haplotypes were treated as single units for association and clustering. Of the approximately 370 genotyped donors, 81% were placed in the genetic ancestry cluster associated with self-reported Caucasian donors. What the study reported, not specific to this receptor: A further reported finding was that TCR beta sequences accurately predicted the HLA-A and HLA-B alleles for most subjects in the first cohort. Compared with equally common non-associated chains, HLA-associated TCR beta chains in a later analysis were more clonally expanded and had lower generation probabilities. In a later analysis, most CMV-associated TCR beta chains were found to appear HLA-restricted, with HLA associations seemingly driven largely by CMV exposure. A cluster of highly shared sequence variants was judged likely to be a technical artifact of the sequencing pipeline. The classifier was reported to diagnose cytomegalovirus status with high specificity and sensitivity in both the original and validation cohorts. A later analysis found that TCR association rates varied across HLA loci, with DRB1 alleles showing the most associated TCRs and HLA-C alleles the fewest. According to the authors, the approach could potentially be generalized to other disease states and immunological phenotypes. When HLA alleles, especially DR and DQ, strongly co-occurred, TCR associations were difficult to assign to individual alleles. The 87-base-pair reads could not distinguish some IMGT-functional V segments, including TRBV6-2 and TRBV6-3, so those segments were excluded. The study gave a list of over 150 TCR beta chains associated with cytomegalovirus. Compared with the approximately 710-donor mean, donors in an Asian-associated ancestry cluster had fewer N-insertions in productive TCRs, according to a later genetic analysis. Three of the identified cytomegalovirus-associated TCR beta chains were confirmed in vitro to be specific for cytomegalovirus antigens. Linkage disequilibrium might explain the correlated functional status among segregating V segments, but an unknown experimental factor could not be ruled out. An earlier analysis of around 540 of the donors showed that most TCR beta V segments appeared in productive rearrangements either about 87% or about 30% of the time, which broadly matched IMGT annotations. According to a later analysis, parvovirus B19, influenza, CMV and Epstein-Barr virus appeared linked to several top co-occurrence clusters. The earlier analysis of some 540 of the donors excluded some 15 rarely observed V segments, including chromosome 9 orphons, because counts were too low. In this cohort, only TCR beta chains were sequenced, and detectable features were limited by the absence of alpha or paired-chain data. An association between a missense DCLRE1C variant and V-gene and J-gene trimming of TCR beta chains was found in a later genetic analysis and replicated in an independent cohort. Immune exposure information for the cohort was limited to CMV serostatus. Because HLA typing was unavailable for some donors at each locus, only the typed subset was used in association tests. Roughly uniform sequencing depth across donors was assumed in presence/absence analyses, although this assumption may not hold. Most TCR sequences were observed very rarely across donors, whereas some public TCRs were present in many individuals. In a later analysis, some 17,000 TCR beta sequences were associated with specific HLA alleles at a false discovery rate of 0.05.

The library was generated by the immunoSEQ multiplex PCR assay. For the multiplex PCR, a mixture combining 60 forward primers for TCR Vbeta segments and 13 reverse primers for TCR Jbeta segments was used. Amplification of the CDR3 region of rearranged TCR beta genes was performed with a multiplex PCR assay on genomic DNA. Amplified TCR beta libraries were sequenced as 87-base-pair reads on the Illumina HiSeq System. On the study's bioinformatics: In a later analysis, 80 million or so unique TCR beta chains were counted across the roughly 700 repertoires, and around 10 million of these chains were shared by at least two donors. To remove PCR and sequencing errors, raw reads were error-corrected and collapsed into unique sequences using a nearest-neighbor algorithm that merged closely related sequences. Alignment of CDR3 sequences to IMGT reference sequences was used to assign V, D and J gene segments. For a sequence to be retained, a match of at least six nucleotides was required to both a V gene segment and a J gene segment. A rearrangement counted as productive if the CDR3 had no stop codons and remained in frame with V and J, and every other rearrangement counted as non-productive. CDR3 was defined by IMGT convention, running from the second conserved V-encoded cysteine to the conserved J-encoded phenylalanine. The earlier analysis of approximately 590 of the donors excluded any sequence lacking an unambiguous match to a single V gene segment. In an earlier analysis of approximately 590 of the donors, a V segment was called functional when productive rearrangements were above 56.7%, and segregating when the standard deviation between donors exceeded 5%. A statistical classification framework was built for diagnosing cytomegalovirus status from the catalog of TCR beta chain sequences. A later analysis assigned V and J genes by comparing TCR nucleotide sequences with IMGT/GENE-DB human TR gene sequences. A later analysis assigned CDR3 sequences and most-parsimonious VDJ recombination scenarios with the TCRdist pipeline. In a later analysis, each TCR beta chain was defined by its CDR3 amino acid sequence together with its V-gene family, and reads without a unique V-gene family were excluded. To address suspected cross-contamination and a sequencing artifact, a later analysis removed a few hundred highly shared, low-generation-probability nucleotide sequences. In a later analysis, a clonal expansion index was calculated for each public chain from normalized within-repertoire ranks of inferred template counts. Generation probabilities in a later analysis came from a VDJ recombination model fitted to out-of-frame rearrangements, and those results were checked against IGoR. A later analysis scored TCR-TCR, TCR-HLA and TCR-CMV co-occurrence with hypergeometric tests, applying a repertoire-size bias correction to TCR pairs. False discovery rates were estimated in a later analysis by permuting HLA or CMV assignments 20 times. In a later analysis, co-occurring TCRs were grouped using DBSCAN, with TCRdist sequence similarity added in when clustering inside HLA-allele-positive subsets. For co-occurrence clustering, repertoires with fewer than 30,000 or more than 120,000 public chains were excluded, along with a handful of repertoires with anomalous nucleotide sharing. TCRdb obtained this table from immuneACCESS and retained in-frame rearrangements with V and J assigned. These tables miss some clones; where compared with another copy, unresolved V genes account for less than half of the shortfall, and the remainder is unexplained. D and trimming come from the DNA, and the V and J calls and clone size come from that table. The table for this sample lists fewer than 95,000 clones; around 77% of them were counted only once. Of the sample, roughly 0.63% falls within the top ten clones.

The cohort consisted of hundreds of healthy bone marrow donors. Cohort members were all nominally healthy when sampled, although unrecorded immune exposures were likely present. The donor tested CMV seronegative and was one of the 352 seronegative cohort members. Each donor provided a peripheral blood sample, and peripheral blood mononuclear cells were used for TCR beta sequencing. Genomic DNA was extracted from the blood cell samples with the Qiagen DNeasy Blood Extraction Kit. CDR3 length: 13 amino acids, cysteine to phenylalanine. Here the CDR3 DNA is all that survives: 39 bases in frame from base 1. V was cut back by 7 bases and J by 1 base, leaving a gap of 10 bases between them. CDR1 MNHNS and CDR2 SASEGT were looked up in the germline V gene.

This clonotype originated in a man aged 25 to 40 in good health and CMV-seronegative. The chain joins TRBV6-1 to TRBJ2-5; no D gene can be assigned with confidence. Sequenced input: PBMCs. The DNA is TGTGCCAGCACTGAGGCACCCCAAGAGACCCAGTACTTC. Translated, it gives CASTEAPQETQYF.